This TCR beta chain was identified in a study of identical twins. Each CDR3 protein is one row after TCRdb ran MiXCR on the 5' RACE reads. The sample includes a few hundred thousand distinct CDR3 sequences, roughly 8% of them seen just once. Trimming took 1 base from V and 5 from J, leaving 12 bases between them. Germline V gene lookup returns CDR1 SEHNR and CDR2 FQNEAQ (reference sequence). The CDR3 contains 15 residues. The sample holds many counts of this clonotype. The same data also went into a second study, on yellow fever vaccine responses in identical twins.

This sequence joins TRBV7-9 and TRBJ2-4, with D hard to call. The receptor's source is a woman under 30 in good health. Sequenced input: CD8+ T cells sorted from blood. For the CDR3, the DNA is TGTGCCAGCAGCTTAGGTGGACGACCTCAAAACATTCAGTACTTC. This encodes CASSLGGRPQNIQYF.